This T cell receptor beta chain derives from a study of sequential checkpoint blockade in melanoma. On the study more broadly: Maintenance nivolumab came after either treatment sequence.

This CDR3 is 20 amino acids long. With 3 bases removed from V and 7 bases from J, the gap between germline ends came to 33 bases. The germline V gene has CDR1 SNHLY and CDR2 FYNNEI. This clone was recorded a few times. Only in-frame clones appear in the TCRdb table, and some are missing; sequencing was by immunoSEQ multiplex PCR. The table shows under 4,000 clones, with 55% to 80% occurring only once. Treatment given: randomized to nivolumab then ipilimumab (arm A) or the reverse (arm B). From thawed PBMCs, live CD3+CD8+ cells negative for CD19 and CD56 were sorted. The rearrangement joins TRBV2 to TRBJ1-2; D gene unclear. This specimen was CD8+ T cells sorted from blood (inferred from file names), taken from a patient given nivolumab and ipilimumab in sequence. The TCR was taken from a human donor with melanoma. The CDR3 nucleotides are TGTGCCAGCAGTGAGTTTTGGCAGCTAGTACCCCTATCTTCGAAAGGTGGCTACACCTTC. Amino acid sequence: CASSEFWQLVPLSSKGGYTF.